This TCR beta chain is drawn from a study of blood T cell repertoires in COVID-19. At the level of the study: Donors in the United States, Italy and Spain gave samples during acute or convalescent COVID-19. Sources were T cells, B-cell-depleted T cells, or PBMCs; the material itself was cDNA or gDNA.

Authors' methods: Counts of nucleated cells, estimated from reference gene primer amplification, were obtained. Here immunoSEQ multiplex PCR was the method, and the copy in TCRdb shows in-frame clones only, minus some. Clone size and V and J calls were adopted from that table, with D and trimming inferred from the DNA. The data contain approximately 190,000 clones, roughly 85% of them singletons. This TCR was sampled from a woman aged 25 to 39 with acute or convalescent COVID-19. Sequencing used peripheral blood.

The CDR3: CASSLRYSYEQYF. CDR3 nucleotide sequence: TGTGCCAGCAGTTTACGGTACTCCTACGAGCAGTACTTC. The J gene is TRBJ2-7, the V gene TRBV28; D unclear. This CDR3 region has 13 residues. Trimming removed 2 bases at V and 0 bases at J, with 5 bases between. Germline lookup yields CDR1 MDHEN and CDR2 SYDVKM.